The 5 T cell receptor beta chains reported below all come from one sample, sequenced in a study of regulatory and conventional T cells in RAG deficiency. Conventional CD4+ T cells were sorted from blood as CD25-low CD127-high cells. The method was immunoSEQ multiplex PCR; TCRdb's version includes in-frame clones alone and lacks a portion of them. This table has 45,000 or so clones, approximately 90% appearing once. This same sample was also taken into another study, of regulatory T cells. This second study notes: The PCR used 52 TRBV and 13 TRBJ primers.

Sequencing was performed on CD4+ effector T cells sorted from blood. All receptors come from a human donor in good health.

In the case of this clone: The junction does not match germline at one end; this may be a read error. Other DNA sequences from this sample encode an identical CDR3 as well. The CDR3 loop reads CASSGKRQSEQFF. For the CDR3, the DNA is TGCGCCAGCAGTGGAAAAAGGCAGAGTGAGCAGTTCTTC. The chain joins TRBV6-1 to TRBJ2-1, with unresolved D. This CDR3 region has 13 residues. The germline CDR1 and CDR2 sequences are MNHNS and SASEGT.

V and J are TRBV14 and TRBJ2-5, with TRBD2 identical over 8 bases. V lost 1 base, J lost 4 bases, and 8 bases stayed unmatched. This CDR3 is built from 16 residues. CDR1 is SGHDN, CDR2 FVKESK, per germline. The CDR3 loop reads CASSQVRGGVTETQYF. In nucleotides, the CDR3 is TGTGCCAGCAGCCAAGTTCGGGGGGGCGTCACAGAGACCCAGTACTTC.

The rearrangement links TRBV11-2 to TRBJ2-3, with D uncertain. Germline-derived CDR1 and CDR2 are SGHAT and FQNNGV. V shed 2 bases and J shed 6 bases, with 9 bases lying between them. The CDR3 has 13 residues. The CDR3: CASSLQPADTQYF. The CDR3, as DNA: TGTGCCAGCAGCTTACAGCCAGCTGATACGCAGTATTTT.

The chain uses TRBV5-1 and TRBJ2-1; 8 bases map to TRBD2. The length of the CDR3 is 17 residues. Germline lookup yields CDR1 SGHRS and CDR2 YFSETQ. J gave up 1 base and V 2 bases, and 8 bases lay outside the gene matches. The DNA for the CDR3 is TGCGCCAGCAGCTTTCAAGGGATAGCGGGATCCTACAATGAGCAGTTCTTC. It encodes CASSFQGIAGSYNEQFF.

The V and J genes are TRBV18 and TRBJ1-3; D is unresolved. The V end lost 9 bases, the J end lost 7 bases, and 16 bases lay between the germline ends. The CDR3 extends over 13 amino acids. In germline, CDR1 is KGHSH, CDR2 LQKENI. The CDR3 is CASTDSEGNTIYF. In DNA, the CDR3 is TGTGCCAGTACGGACTCGGAAGGCAACACCATATATTTT.